This TCR beta chain was sequenced during a study of early T cells in non-severe SARS-CoV-2 infection. Overall study: The input, bulk RNA from unsorted whole blood, was sequenced, and chains were unpaired. Overall study results and limits: Missing private and CD4 specificities, VDJdb matching favored anti-spike CD8 responses.

This clonotype was detected a few times. Its cognate antigen is unknown. The length of the CDR3 is 12 residues. The junction had 2 bases not matched to a gene; V was cut back by 1 base and J by 13 bases. Germline V lookup: CDR1 SGHDN, CDR2 FVKESK. Researchers tagged individual cDNA molecules with unique molecular identifiers. TCRdb fed the 5' RACE reads into MiXCR, producing one record per CDR3 protein. Found here are over 45,000 distinct CDR3 sequences, 5.6% of them singletons; the top ten hold 4.5% to 5.5%. Source material: whole blood. The chain is built from TRBV14 and TRBJ2-4; TRBD1 agrees at 9 bases. The TCR was taken from an adult who was a healthcare worker with PCR-confirmed SARS-CoV-2 infection or an uninfected control (not recorded which). The CDR3 sequence is CASSQGGQGQYF. As DNA, the CDR3 is TGTGCCAGCAGCCAAGGAGGACAGGGGCAGTACTTC.